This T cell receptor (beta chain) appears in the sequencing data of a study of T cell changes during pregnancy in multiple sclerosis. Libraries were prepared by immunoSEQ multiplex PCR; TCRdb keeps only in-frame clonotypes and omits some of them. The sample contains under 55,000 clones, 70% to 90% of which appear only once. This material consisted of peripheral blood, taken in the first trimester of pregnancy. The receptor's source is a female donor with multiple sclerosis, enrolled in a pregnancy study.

CDR3 region: CASSTSQGFGYTF. DNA for the CDR3: TGCGCCAGCAGCACCAGTCAGGGTTTTGGCTACACCTTC. The chain carries TRBV5-1 and TRBJ1-2, with a possible D match to TRBD1 (5 bases). Deletions cut 4 bases from V and 7 bases from J, with 14 bases between. From germline, CDR1 is SGHRS and CDR2 YFSETQ. The CDR3 sequence is 13 residues long.